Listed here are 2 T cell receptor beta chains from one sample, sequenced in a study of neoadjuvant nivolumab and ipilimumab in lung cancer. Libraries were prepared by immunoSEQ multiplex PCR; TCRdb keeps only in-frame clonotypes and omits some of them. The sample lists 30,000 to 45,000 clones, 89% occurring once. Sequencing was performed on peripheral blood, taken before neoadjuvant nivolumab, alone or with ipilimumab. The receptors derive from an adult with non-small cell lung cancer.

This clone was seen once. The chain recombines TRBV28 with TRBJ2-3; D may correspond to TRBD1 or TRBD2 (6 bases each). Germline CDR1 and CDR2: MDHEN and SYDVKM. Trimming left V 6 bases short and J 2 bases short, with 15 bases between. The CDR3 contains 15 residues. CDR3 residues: CASSPRTGATDTQYF. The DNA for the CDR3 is TGTGCCAGCAGCCCCCGGACGGGGGCCACAGATACGCAGTATTTT.

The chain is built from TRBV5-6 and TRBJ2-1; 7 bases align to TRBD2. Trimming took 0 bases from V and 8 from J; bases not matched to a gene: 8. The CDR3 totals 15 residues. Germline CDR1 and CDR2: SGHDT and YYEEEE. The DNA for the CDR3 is TGTGCCAGCAGCTTGGGGGTAGCGGGTGGGGATGAGCAGTTCTTC. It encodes CASSLGVAGGDEQFF. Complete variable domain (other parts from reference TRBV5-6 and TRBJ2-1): DAGVTQSPTHLIKTRGQQVTLRCSPKSGHDTVSWYQQALGQGPQFIFQYYEEEERQRGNFPDRFSGHQFPNYSSELNVNALLLGDSALYLCASSLGVAGGDEQFFGPGTRLTVL.